A selection of T cell receptor beta chains follows, all from one sample in a study of spatial heterogeneity in lung cancer. TCRdb itself ran the 5' RACE reads through MiXCR, one entry per CDR3 protein. Of 6,000 to 6,500 distinct CDR3 sequences detected, under 8.5% appear once; the ten largest clones hold 18%. The source was normal lung tissue next to the tumor, collected at surgery. Source of these receptors: a female donor with early-stage non-small cell lung cancer. Both conserved end residues are part of each CDR3. Fields, in order: V gene, clone size, D gene, J gene, CDR3 DNA, CDR3 protein. The D gene is left open where the match is weak. Clone size is given for some rows only: seen once, a few or many times, or a class if the clone is expanded.

TRBV2	large	.	TRBJ2-1	TGTGCCAGCTGCGGGTGGGAATGGGATGAGCAGTTCTTC	CASCGWEWDEQFF
TRBV5-4	many	TRBD2	TRBJ2-3	TGTGCCAGCAGCTTGGGTCTAGCGGGGGCCGCTAGCACAGATACGCAGTATTTT	CASSLGLAGAASTDTQYF
TRBV6-6	.	.	TRBJ2-2	TGTGCCAGCAGGGGGGGAAGAACCGGGGAGCTGTTTTTT	CASRGGRTGELFF
TRBV7-2	.	TRBD1	TRBJ1-1	TGTGCCAGCAGCCACTCTGACAGGGATGCTTTCTTT	CASSHSDRDAFF
TRBV27	.	.	TRBJ1-1	TGTGCCAGCAGTTTAATTCCACAGGAAGCTTTCTTT	CASSLIPQEAFF
TRBV9	medium-sized	TRBD2	TRBJ2-3	TGTGCCAGCAGCGTAGCTTCAACTAGCGGGGGGACAGATACGCAGTATTTT	CASSVASTSGGTDTQYF
TRBV11-2	few	TRBD2	TRBJ2-3	TGTGCCAGCAGCCCTAGGGTCCAGCGGGGTCACTCTGGTCAGGCAGATACGCAGTATTTT	CASSPRVQRGHSGQADTQYF
TRBV20-1	many	TRBD2	TRBJ2-7	TGCAGTGCTAGAGGGACTAGCGGCTACGAGCAGTACTTC	CSARGTSGYEQYF
TRBV20-1	.	TRBD1	TRBJ1-2	TGCAGTGCTAGCCGAGGGACAGGGGAGAGATATGGCTACACCTTC	CSASRGTGERYGYTF
TRBV12-3/TRBV12-4	many	.	TRBJ2-1	TGTGCCAGCAGGGTAAACCTTAATGAGCAGTTCTTC	CASRVNLNEQFF
TRBV13	.	.	TRBJ2-2	TGTGCCAGCAGCTCCGGGGCCGGGGAGCTGTTTTTT	CASSSGAGELFF
TRBV20-1	medium-sized	.	TRBJ2-3	TGCAGTGCCCGGGGAGGGGGGCGTAGCACAGATACGCAGTATTTT	CSARGGGRSTDTQYF
TRBV2	.	TRBD1	TRBJ2-1	TGTGCCAGCAGTGACCAGACAGGGTATGAGCAGTTCTTC	CASSDQTGYEQFF
TRBV7-9	.	.	TRBJ2-7	TGTGCCAGCAGCTTAGCGGGAGGCGGCCCCTACGAGCAGTACTTC	CASSLAGGGPYEQYF
TRBV11-2	medium-sized	.	TRBJ1-1	TGTGCCAGCAGCTTTCATTCAATCAGAAGGACTGAAGCTTTCTTT	CASSFHSIRRTEAFF
TRBV27	medium-sized	.	TRBJ2-7	TGTGCCAGCAGTTTAGGGCTAAACACCTACGAGCAGTACTTC	CASSLGLNTYEQYF
TRBV12-3/TRBV12-4	few	.	TRBJ1-2	TGTGCCAGCAGCTGTTCAGGTGGCTACACCTTC	CASSCSGGYTF
TRBV19	once	TRBD1	TRBJ2-1	TGTGCCAGTAGTATTAAATCCGGGACAGGGGTGTACAATGAGCAGTTCTTC	CASSIKSGTGVYNEQFF
TRBV6-2/TRBV6-3	few	TRBD1	TRBJ2-2	TGTGCCAGCACTCCTTTTGGGAGGACAGGGGCCCACACCGGGGAGCTGTTTTTT	CASTPFGRTGAHTGELFF
TRBV5-1	medium-sized	.	TRBJ2-3	TGCGCCAGCAGCTCGACACAGGGTTTTGGAGATACGCAGTATTTT	CASSSTQGFGDTQYF
TRBV9	.	TRBD2	TRBJ2-5	TGTGCCAGCAGCACGGGACTAGCGGGGGGAGAGACCCAGTACTTC	CASSTGLAGGETQYF
TRBV6-2/TRBV6-3	medium-sized	.	TRBJ2-7	TGTGCCAGCACCTCAAGGTCCGTGGGGGCCAGCGAGCAGTACTTC	CASTSRSVGASEQYF
TRBV12-3/TRBV12-4	many	.	TRBJ1-3	TGTGCCAGCAGTTTAGTTGGGGGAAACACCATATATTTT	CASSLVGGNTIYF
TRBV7-2	many	TRBD1	TRBJ2-5	TGTGCCAGCAGCCGGGGACAGGGGGAGGGAGAGACCCAGTACTTC	CASSRGQGEGETQYF
TRBV14	.	.	TRBJ2-7	TGTGCCAGCAGCACCCTAGGGGGTACCGAGCAGTACTTC	CASSTLGGTEQYF
TRBV6-2/TRBV6-3	many	.	TRBJ1-1	TGTGCCAGCAGACGCTCTCAATCTGAAGCTTTCTTT	CASRRSQSEAFF
TRBV5-1	many	.	TRBJ1-1	TGCGCCAGCAGAAGGGACTCGGGGTGGAACACTGAAGCTTTCTTT	CASRRDSGWNTEAFF
TRBV4-2	many	.	TRBJ1-2	TGTGCCAGCAGCCAAGATATTCTGAACAGGGCATATGGCTACACCTTC	CASSQDILNRAYGYTF
TRBV2	.	.	TRBJ2-7	TGTGCCAGCATATCGCGCGGGCAAGGGGAGCAGTACTTC	CASISRGQGEQYF
TRBV7-2	.	.	TRBJ1-3	TGTGCCAGCAGCCCGTCGACGAGAAGCTCTGGAAACACCATATATTTT	CASSPSTRSSGNTIYF
TRBV7-8	many	.	TRBJ1-1	TGTGCCAGCAGCGTGTCAGGGGTGACTGAAGCTTTCTTT	CASSVSGVTEAFF
TRBV7-9	.	TRBD2	TRBJ2-7	TGTGCCAGCAGCTCGGGACTAGCGGGGGAGCAGTACTTC	CASSSGLAGEQYF
TRBV28	many	TRBD1	TRBJ2-1	TGTGCCAGCAGGATAAGCCGGAGGACAGGTAGCTCCTACAATGAGCAGTTCTTC	CASRISRRTGSSYNEQFF
TRBV5-2	.	.	TRBJ2-6	TGTGCCAGCACCGTTGCAGGTACTGGGGCCAACGTCCTGACTTTC	CASTVAGTGANVLTF
TRBV11-2	medium-sized	TRBD1	TRBJ2-7	TGTGCCAGCAGCTTGGGGACAGGGCCCTCGGAGCAGTACTTC	CASSLGTGPSEQYF
TRBV7-9	few	TRBD1	TRBJ2-3	TGTGCCAGCAGCCCAACAGGGGAAGGGACCACAGATACGCAGTATTTT	CASSPTGEGTTDTQYF
TRBV24-1	many	.	TRBJ2-6	TGTGCCACCAGTGCGGCAGGGGCTGGGGCCAACGTCCTGACTTTC	CATSAAGAGANVLTF
TRBV6-5	many	TRBD1	TRBJ1-1	TGTGCCAGCAGTAAACCGACAGGGGGGGGCACTGAAGCTTTCTTT	CASSKPTGGGTEAFF